What follows is one T cell receptor (beta chain) and its context. Its antigen remains unknown. The CDR3 sequence is 14 residues long. With V trimmed by 7 bases and J by 7 bases, 10 bases remained unmatched. The record originates from a study of T-cell memory formation after mild COVID-19. Overall study results and limits: Clones that got smaller from day 15 to 85 had even CD4/CD8, while clones growing later tipped toward CD4+. Detection of some responders pre-infection suggested pre-existing cross-reactive memory T cells participated.

With constant-segment primers, 5'RACE yielded cDNA libraries of TCR alpha and TCR beta that carried sample barcodes and UMIs. TCRdb ran MiXCR on the 5' RACE reads and lists one entry per CDR3 protein. The sample records 200,000 to 300,000 distinct CDR3 sequences, over 8.5% being singletons. Sequenced material: PBMCs or a T cell subset sorted from them (not recorded which). This chain connects TRBV12-3 or TRBV12-4 to TRBJ2-5; TRBD1 agrees at 9 bases. This sequence was found in a man aged 18 to 35 who had mild COVID-19 (a few samples of this study predate the infection). Cell type and time point are not known. The CDR3 DNA reads as TGTGCCAGCAAACCGGGACAGGGATTAGGGACCCAGTACTTC. Translated: CASKPGQGLGTQYF.